Included here is one T cell receptor beta chain sequence, with context. The V and J ends lost 0 bases and 1 base, in that order; junction bases with no gene match: 6. Germline values: CDR1 LGHNT, CDR2 FRNRAP. There are 18 residues in the CDR3. The TCRbeta library incorporated unique molecular identifiers. TCRdb ran MiXCR on the PCR reads and lists one entry per CDR3 protein. There are around 800,000 distinct CDR3 sequences in the sample; roughly 15% occur only once, and under 6% lies in the top ten. The data originate from a study of T-cell reconstitution after alpha-beta-depleted transplantation in children.

Here the sequenced sample was PBMCs, mostly from graft donor cells, taken 360 days after TCRalphabeta/CD19-depleted stem cell transplant. The chain links TRBV12-5 to TRBJ2-1; 10 bases are shared with TRBD2. This clonotype originated in a male patient younger than 18 who had a stem cell transplant for acute lymphoblastic leukemia, so the T cells may come from the graft donor. CDR3 region: CASGLVSASGSSYNEQFF. In nucleotides, the CDR3 is TGTGCTAGTGGTTTGGTAAGTGCTAGCGGGAGTTCCTACAATGAGCAGTTCTTC.